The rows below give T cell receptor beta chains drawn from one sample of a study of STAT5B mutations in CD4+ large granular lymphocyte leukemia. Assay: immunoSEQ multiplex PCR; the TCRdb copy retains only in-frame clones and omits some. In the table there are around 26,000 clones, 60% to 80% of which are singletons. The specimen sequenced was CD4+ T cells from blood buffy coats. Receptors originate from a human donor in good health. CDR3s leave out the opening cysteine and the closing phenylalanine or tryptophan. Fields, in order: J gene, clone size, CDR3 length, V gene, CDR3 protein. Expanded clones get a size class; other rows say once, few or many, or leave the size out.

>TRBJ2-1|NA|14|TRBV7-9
ASRGGLAGSRNEQF
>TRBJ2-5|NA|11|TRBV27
ARGGRGQETQY
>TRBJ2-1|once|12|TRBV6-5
ASSYAGSYNEQF
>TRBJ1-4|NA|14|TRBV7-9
ASSRGQGRANEKLF
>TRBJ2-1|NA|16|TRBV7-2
ASSLLATGDGLYNEQF
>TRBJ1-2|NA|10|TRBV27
ASKSGPYGYT
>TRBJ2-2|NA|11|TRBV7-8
ASSFRGAGELF
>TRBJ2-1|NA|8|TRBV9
ASKFNEQF
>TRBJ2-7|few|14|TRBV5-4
ASSRTSVLKPYEQY
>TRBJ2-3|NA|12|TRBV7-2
ASSFVGVRDTQY
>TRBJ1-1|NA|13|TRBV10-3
AISESLGGNTEAF
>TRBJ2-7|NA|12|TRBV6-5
ASSRGLINYEQY
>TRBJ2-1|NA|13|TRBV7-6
ASSLGGQGRGEQF
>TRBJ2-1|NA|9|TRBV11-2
ASSLANEQF
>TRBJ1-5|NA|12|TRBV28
ASSLLNSNQPQH
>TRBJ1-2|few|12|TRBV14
ASSQSGTGPPGS
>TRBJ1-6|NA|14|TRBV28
ASRQGQGLWNSPLH
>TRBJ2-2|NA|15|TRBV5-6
ASSSLGTGGNTGELF
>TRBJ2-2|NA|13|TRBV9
ASSSLGRSTGELF
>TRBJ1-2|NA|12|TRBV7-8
ASSLGPGAGGYT
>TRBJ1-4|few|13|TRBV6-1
ASSAGLDVNEKLF
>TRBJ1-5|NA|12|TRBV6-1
ASSEQGANQPQH
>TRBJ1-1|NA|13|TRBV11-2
ASSDMGVLDTEAF
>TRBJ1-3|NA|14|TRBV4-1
ASSQPTASSGNTIY
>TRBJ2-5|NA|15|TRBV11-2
ASSSPSRLAGAGTQY
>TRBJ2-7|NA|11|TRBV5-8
ASSLWGTYEQY
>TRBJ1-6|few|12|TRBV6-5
ASSYQTGNSPLH
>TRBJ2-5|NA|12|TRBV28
ASSFGGPGETQY
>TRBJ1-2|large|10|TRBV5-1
ASSPGLRGYT
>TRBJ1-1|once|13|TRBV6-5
ASSYSNRVNTEAF
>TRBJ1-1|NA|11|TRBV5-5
ASSFSQDTEAF
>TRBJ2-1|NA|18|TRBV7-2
ASSLAFPPSGIHSYNEQF
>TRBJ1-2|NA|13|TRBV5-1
ASSFRTGPDYGYT
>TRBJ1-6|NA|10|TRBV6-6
ASSSPNSPLH
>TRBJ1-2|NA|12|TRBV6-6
ASSYSRGDGGYT
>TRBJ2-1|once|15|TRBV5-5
ASSLDGTSGSLNVQF
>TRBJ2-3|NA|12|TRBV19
ASSWGVSTDTQY
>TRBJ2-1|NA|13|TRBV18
ASSSPGQNYNEQF
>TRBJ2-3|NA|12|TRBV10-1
ASSRTGRTDTQY
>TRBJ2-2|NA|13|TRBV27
ASSSIAGRTGELF
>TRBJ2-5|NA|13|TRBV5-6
ASSLGSRVEETQY
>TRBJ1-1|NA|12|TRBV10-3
AISPTGSDTEAF
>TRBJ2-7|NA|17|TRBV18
ASSQPGLAGGATSYEQY
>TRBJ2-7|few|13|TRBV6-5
ASMAGGTSSYEQY
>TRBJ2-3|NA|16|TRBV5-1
ASSSKRDRGQITDTQY
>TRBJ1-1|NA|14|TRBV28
ASSLGVWHGNTEAF
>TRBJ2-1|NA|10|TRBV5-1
ASSLGRNEQF
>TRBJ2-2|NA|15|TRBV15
ATSRGSGQGTTGELF
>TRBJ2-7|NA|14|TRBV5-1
ASSPPGLAGIYEQY
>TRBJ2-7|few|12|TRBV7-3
ASSLVLPTYEQY
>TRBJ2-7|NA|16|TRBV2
ASSDRTTSPGDAYEQY
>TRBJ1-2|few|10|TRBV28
ASSGQLDGYT
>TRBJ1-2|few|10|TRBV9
ASSVAGGGYT
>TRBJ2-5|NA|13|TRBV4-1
ASSQGVAGAETQY
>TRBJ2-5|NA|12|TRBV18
ASSPPQGPETQY
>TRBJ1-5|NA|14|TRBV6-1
ASSEIARGGDQPQH
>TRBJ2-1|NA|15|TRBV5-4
ASSSYSNRGPYNEQF
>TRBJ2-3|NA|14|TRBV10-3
AISESGGSGTDTQY
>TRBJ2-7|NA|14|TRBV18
ASSPPVLTSVYEQY